A selection of T cell receptor beta chains follows, all from one sample in a study of T cells in Graves' hyperthyroidism and ophthalmopathy. TCRdb ran MiXCR on the multiplex PCR reads and lists one entry per CDR3 protein. The sample includes roughly 740,000 distinct CDR3 sequences, 16% of them seen just once. Sequences were obtained from blood. The receptor set was obtained from a man in his late teens or twenties with Graves' hyperthyroidism. The CDR3 runs from the conserved cysteine through the conserved F or W. D genes are given only for firm matches. Rows give clone size only sometimes, using once, few, many, or a class for an expanded clone.

v_call: TRBV28
d_call: TRBD2
j_call: TRBJ2-7
clone_size: many
cdr3_nt: TGTGCCAGCAGTTTACCCCTAGCGGGAACTTCTCTCTACGAGCAGTACTTC
cdr3_aa: CASSLPLAGTSLYEQYF

v_call: TRBV7-8
d_call: -
j_call: TRBJ1-1
clone_size: many
cdr3_nt: TGTGCCAGCAGCTTAGGAGGGGCCACTGAAGCTTTCTTT
cdr3_aa: CASSLGGATEAFF

v_call: TRBV6-1
d_call: -
j_call: TRBJ2-2
clone_size: -
cdr3_nt: TGTGCCAGCAGTGAGAATTTGGGGCAAATAAACACCGGGGAGCTGTTTTTT
cdr3_aa: CASSENLGQINTGELFF

v_call: TRBV20-1
d_call: TRBD2
j_call: TRBJ2-6
clone_size: few
cdr3_nt: TGCAGTGCTAGAGTGGCTAGCGGGAGGGCTCCCGGGGCCAACGTCCTGACTTTC
cdr3_aa: CSARVASGRAPGANVLTF

v_call: TRBV15
d_call: TRBD2
j_call: TRBJ2-1
clone_size: -
cdr3_nt: TGTGCCACCAGCGGCAGTAGCGGGATTTCCTACAATGAGCAGTTCTTC
cdr3_aa: CATSGSSGISYNEQFF

v_call: TRBV20-1
d_call: TRBD2
j_call: TRBJ2-7
clone_size: -
cdr3_nt: TGCAGTGCAGGGACCGGGACTAGCTCCTACGAGCAGTACTTC
cdr3_aa: CSAGTGTSSYEQYF

v_call: TRBV28
d_call: TRBD2
j_call: TRBJ2-3
clone_size: many
cdr3_nt: TGTGCCAGCAGCTCCCAGGAGCTTAGGGGGAGCGGGAGGTACTTGACCACAGATACGCAGTATTTT
cdr3_aa: CASSSQELRGSGRYLTTDTQYF

v_call: TRBV12-5
d_call: TRBD1
j_call: TRBJ2-3
clone_size: few
cdr3_nt: TGTGCTAGTGGGGCCGACAGGGGAGTTGATGTAAGCCCAGATACGCAGTATTTT
cdr3_aa: CASGADRGVDVSPDTQYF

v_call: TRBV27
d_call: -
j_call: TRBJ1-4
clone_size: -
cdr3_nt: TGTGCCAGCAGTCGGGACGTGGATGAAAAACTGTTTTTT
cdr3_aa: CASSRDVDEKLFF

v_call: TRBV5-5
d_call: -
j_call: TRBJ2-1
clone_size: -
cdr3_nt: TGTGCCAGCAGCTTGCTAGCTTCCTACAATGAGCAGTTCTTC
cdr3_aa: CASSLLASYNEQFF

v_call: TRBV19
d_call: TRBD2
j_call: TRBJ2-3
clone_size: few
cdr3_nt: TGTGCCAGTAGTTACCCTAGCGGTGATACGCAGTATTTT
cdr3_aa: CASSYPSGDTQYF

v_call: TRBV7-9
d_call: -
j_call: TRBJ1-2
clone_size: -
cdr3_nt: TGTGCCAGCAGCTTAGCACAGGTGCACAACTATGGCTACACCTTC
cdr3_aa: CASSLAQVHNYGYTF

v_call: TRBV5-1
d_call: -
j_call: TRBJ1-4
clone_size: few
cdr3_nt: TGCGCCAGCAGCGTTCAGGGAGCTAATGAAAAACTGTTTTTT
cdr3_aa: CASSVQGANEKLFF

v_call: TRBV11-1
d_call: -
j_call: TRBJ2-2
clone_size: many
cdr3_nt: TGTGCCAGCAGCCTCAGACCGGGCGGGGAGCTGTTTTTT
cdr3_aa: CASSLRPGGELFF

v_call: TRBV28
d_call: -
j_call: TRBJ1-1
clone_size: -
cdr3_nt: TGTGCCAGCAGCCCGAGGTGGGGTCAGCACACTGAAGCTTTCTTT
cdr3_aa: CASSPRWGQHTEAFF

v_call: TRBV18
d_call: -
j_call: TRBJ2-7
clone_size: many
cdr3_nt: TGTGCCAGCTCACCCCTCCCGCCGTCCCCTGGGGGCGAGCAGTACTTC
cdr3_aa: CASSPLPPSPGGEQYF